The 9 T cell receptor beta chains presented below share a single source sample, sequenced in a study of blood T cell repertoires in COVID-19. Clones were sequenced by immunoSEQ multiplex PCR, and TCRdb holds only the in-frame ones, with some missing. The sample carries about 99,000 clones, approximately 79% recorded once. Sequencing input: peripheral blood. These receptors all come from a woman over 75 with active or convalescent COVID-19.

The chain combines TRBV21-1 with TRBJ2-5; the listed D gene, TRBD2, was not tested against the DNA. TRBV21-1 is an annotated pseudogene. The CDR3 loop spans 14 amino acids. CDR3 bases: TGTGCCAGCGCCCGATCGGTGCGGAGGGAGACCCAGTACTTC. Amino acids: CASARSVRRETQYF.

This CDR3 is CASSLLFGSSEETQYF. The CDR3 region has the DNA TGTGCCAGCAGCTTACTTTTCGGGAGTTCCGAAGAGACCCAGTACTTC. V is TRBV7-2 and J is TRBJ2-5, with D possibly being TRBD2 (6 bases). This CDR3 has 16 residues. Germline CDR1 reads SGHTA; CDR2 reads FQGNSA. V lost 2 bases to trimming and J lost 3 bases, with 16 bases between them.

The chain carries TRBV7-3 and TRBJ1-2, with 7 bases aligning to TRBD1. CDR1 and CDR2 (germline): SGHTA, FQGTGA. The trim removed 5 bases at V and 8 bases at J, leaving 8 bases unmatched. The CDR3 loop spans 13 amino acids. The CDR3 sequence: CASSPGRGRGYTF. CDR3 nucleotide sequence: TGTGCCAGCAGCCCGGGTAGGGGGCGCGGCTACACCTTC.

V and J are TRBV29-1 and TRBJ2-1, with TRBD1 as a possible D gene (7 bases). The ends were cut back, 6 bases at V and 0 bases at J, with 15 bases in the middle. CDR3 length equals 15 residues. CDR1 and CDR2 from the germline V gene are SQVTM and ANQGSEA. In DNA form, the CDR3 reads TGCAGCGTCTCACCAGGGGGGAGCTCCTACAATGAGCAGTTCTTC. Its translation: CSVSPGGSSYNEQFF.

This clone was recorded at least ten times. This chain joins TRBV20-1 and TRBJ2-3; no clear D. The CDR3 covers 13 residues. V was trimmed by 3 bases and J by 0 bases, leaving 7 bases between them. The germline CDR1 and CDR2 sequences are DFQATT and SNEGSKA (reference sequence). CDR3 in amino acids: CSASSLSTDTQYF. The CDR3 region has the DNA TGCAGTGCTAGTTCTCTTAGCACAGATACGCAGTATTTT.

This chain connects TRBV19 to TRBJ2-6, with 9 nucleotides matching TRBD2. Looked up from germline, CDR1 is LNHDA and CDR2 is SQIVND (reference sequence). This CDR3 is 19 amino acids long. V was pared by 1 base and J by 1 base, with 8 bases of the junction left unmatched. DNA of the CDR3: TGTGCCAGTAGTATAGTCTTAGCGGGAGCCCAGTCTGGGGCCAACGTCCTGACTTTC. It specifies CASSIVLAGAQSGANVLTF. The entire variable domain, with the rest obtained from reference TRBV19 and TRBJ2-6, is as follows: DGGITQSPKYLFRKEGQNVTLSCEQNLNHDAMYWYRQDPGQGLRLIYYSQIVNDFQKGDIAEGYSVSREKKESFPLTVTSAQKNPTAFYLCASSIVLAGAQSGANVLTFGAGSRLTVL.

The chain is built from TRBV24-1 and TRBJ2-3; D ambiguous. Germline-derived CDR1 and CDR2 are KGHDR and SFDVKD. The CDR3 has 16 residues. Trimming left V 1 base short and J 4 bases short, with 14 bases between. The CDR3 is CATSDFKRGAADTQYF. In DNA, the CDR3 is TGTGCCACCAGTGATTTTAAACGAGGTGCCGCAGATACGCAGTATTTT.

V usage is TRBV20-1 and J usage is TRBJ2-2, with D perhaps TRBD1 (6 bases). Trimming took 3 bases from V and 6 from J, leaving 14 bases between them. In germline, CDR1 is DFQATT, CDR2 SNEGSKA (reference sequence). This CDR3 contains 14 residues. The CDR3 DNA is TGCAGTGCTAGTTACAGGGAAGGGGCCGGGGAGCTGTTTTTT. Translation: CSASYREGAGELFF.

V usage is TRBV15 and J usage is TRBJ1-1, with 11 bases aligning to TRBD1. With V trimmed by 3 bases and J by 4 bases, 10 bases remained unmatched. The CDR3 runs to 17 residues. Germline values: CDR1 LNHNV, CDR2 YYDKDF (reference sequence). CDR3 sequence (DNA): TGTGCCACCAGCAGCTACCTTTGGGGGACAGGGGGCACTGAAGCTTTCTTT. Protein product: CATSSYLWGTGGTEAFF.